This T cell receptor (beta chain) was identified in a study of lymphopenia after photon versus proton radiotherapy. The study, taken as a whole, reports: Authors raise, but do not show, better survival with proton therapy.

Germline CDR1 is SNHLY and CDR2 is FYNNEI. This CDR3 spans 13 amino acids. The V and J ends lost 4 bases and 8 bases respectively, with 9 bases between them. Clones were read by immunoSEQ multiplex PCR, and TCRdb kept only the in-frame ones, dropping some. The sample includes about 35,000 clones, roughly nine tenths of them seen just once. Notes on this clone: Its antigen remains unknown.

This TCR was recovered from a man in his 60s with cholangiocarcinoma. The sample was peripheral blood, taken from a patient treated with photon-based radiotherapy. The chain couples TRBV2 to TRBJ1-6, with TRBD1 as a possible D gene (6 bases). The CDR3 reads CASSAGAYSPLHF. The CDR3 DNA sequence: TGTGCCAGCAGTGCGGGGGCCTATTCACCCCTCCACTTT. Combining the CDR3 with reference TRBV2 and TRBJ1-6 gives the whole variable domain EPEVTQTPSHQVTQMGQEVILRCVPISNHLYFYWYRQILGQKVEFLVSFYNNEISEKSEIFDDQFSVERPDGSNFTLKIRSTKLEDSAMYFCASSAGAYSPLHFGNGTRLTVT.